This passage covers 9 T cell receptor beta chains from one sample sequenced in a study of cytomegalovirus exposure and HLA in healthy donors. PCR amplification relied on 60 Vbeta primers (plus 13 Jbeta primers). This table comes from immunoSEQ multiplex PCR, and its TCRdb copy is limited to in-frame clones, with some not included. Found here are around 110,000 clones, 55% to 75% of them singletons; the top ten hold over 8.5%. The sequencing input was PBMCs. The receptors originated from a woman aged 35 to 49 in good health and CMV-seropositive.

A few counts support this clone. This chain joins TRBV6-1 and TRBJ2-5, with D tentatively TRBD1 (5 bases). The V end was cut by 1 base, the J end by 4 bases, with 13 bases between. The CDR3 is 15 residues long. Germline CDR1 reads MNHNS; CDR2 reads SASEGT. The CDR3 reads CASSEVAGWGETQYF. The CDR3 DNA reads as TGTGCCAGCAGTGAAGTGGCAGGGTGGGGAGAGACCCAGTACTTC.

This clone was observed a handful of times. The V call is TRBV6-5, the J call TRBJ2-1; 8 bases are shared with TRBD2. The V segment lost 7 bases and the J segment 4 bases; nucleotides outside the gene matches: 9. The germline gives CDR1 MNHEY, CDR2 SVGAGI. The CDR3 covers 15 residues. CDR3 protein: CASNTGTRGYNEQFF. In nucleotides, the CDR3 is TGTGCCAGCAATACCGGGACTAGGGGGTACAATGAGCAGTTCTTC.

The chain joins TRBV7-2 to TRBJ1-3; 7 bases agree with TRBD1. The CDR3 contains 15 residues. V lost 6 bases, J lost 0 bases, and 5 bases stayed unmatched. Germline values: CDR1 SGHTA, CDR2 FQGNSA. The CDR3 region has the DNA TGTGCCAGCAGTACAGGGGTGCCCTCTGGAAACACCATATATTTT. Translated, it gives CASSTGVPSGNTIYF.

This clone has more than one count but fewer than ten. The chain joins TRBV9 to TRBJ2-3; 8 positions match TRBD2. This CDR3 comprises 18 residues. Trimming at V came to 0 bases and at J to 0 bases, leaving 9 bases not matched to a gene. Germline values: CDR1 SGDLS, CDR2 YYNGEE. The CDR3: CASSVGAGVAHSTDTQYF. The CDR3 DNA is TGTGCCAGCAGCGTAGGAGCGGGAGTCGCCCATAGCACAGATACGCAGTATTTT.

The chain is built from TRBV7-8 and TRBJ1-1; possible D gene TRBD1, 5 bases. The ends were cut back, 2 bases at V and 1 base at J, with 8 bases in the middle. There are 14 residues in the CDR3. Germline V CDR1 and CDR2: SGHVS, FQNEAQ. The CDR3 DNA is TGTGCCAGCAGCTTAATAGGGGAGAACACTGAAGCTTTCTTT. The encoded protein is CASSLIGENTEAFF.

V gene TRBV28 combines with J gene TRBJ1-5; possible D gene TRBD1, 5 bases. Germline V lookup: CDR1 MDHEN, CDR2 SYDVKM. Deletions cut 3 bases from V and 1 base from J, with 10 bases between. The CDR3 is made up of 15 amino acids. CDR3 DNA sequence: TGTGCCAGCAGTTTTCCGACAGTAAGCAATCAGCCCCAGCATTTT. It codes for CASSFPTVSNQPQHF.

The CDR3 loop is CASSQDLGAGVPSEQYF. CDR3 DNA sequence: TGTGCCAGCAGCCAAGATCTAGGAGCGGGAGTCCCTTCCGAGCAGTACTTC. The chain recombines TRBV4-2 with TRBJ2-7; 8 bases fit TRBD2. Trimming removed 0 bases from V and 6 bases from J; junction bases left unmatched: 13. Germline CDR1 LGHNA, CDR2 YNFKEQ. This CDR3 contains 17 residues.

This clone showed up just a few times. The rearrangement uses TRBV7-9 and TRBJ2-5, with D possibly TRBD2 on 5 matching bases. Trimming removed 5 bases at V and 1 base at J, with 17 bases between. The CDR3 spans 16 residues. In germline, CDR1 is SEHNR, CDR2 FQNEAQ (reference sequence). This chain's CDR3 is CASSPLAGTPQETQYF. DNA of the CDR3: TGTGCCAGCAGCCCTCTGGCGGGCACGCCCCAAGAGACCCAGTACTTC.

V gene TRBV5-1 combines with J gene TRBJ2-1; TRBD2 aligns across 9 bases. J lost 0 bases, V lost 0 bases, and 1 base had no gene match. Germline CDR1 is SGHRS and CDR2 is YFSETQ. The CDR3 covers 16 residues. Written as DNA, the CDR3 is TGCGCCAGCAGCTTGGGACTAGCGGTCTCCTACAATGAGCAGTTCTTC. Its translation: CASSLGLAVSYNEQFF.